A selection of T cell receptor beta chains follows, all from one sample in a study of blood T cell repertoires in COVID-19. Generated by immunoSEQ multiplex PCR, the TCRdb table keeps only in-frame clones and is missing some. The sample lists some 97,000 clones; 80% to 90% were seen once. Sequenced sample: peripheral blood. The receptors were gathered from a human donor in a cohort sampled during active COVID-19. Each CDR3 is given with its conserved first and last residue. D genes are given only for firm matches. Clone size, where shown, is once, few, many, or a class for clones that have expanded.

D gene: TRBD1
J gene: TRBJ2-7
V gene: TRBV3-1/TRBV3-2
clone size: .
CDR3 DNA: TGTGCCAGCAGCCAAGGACAGGGGTCCTACGAGCAGTACTTC
CDR3 protein: CASSQGQGSYEQYF

D gene: .
J gene: TRBJ2-1
V gene: TRBV11-2
clone size: .
CDR3 DNA: TGTGCCAGCAGCTCGGGGGTAGCGGCGACGTACAATGAGCAGTTCTTC
CDR3 protein: CASSSGVAATYNEQFF

D gene: TRBD1
J gene: TRBJ2-1
V gene: TRBV7-2
clone size: .
CDR3 DNA: TGTGCCAGCAGCCTGGGACAGGGCCTCTACAATGAGCAGTTCTTC
CDR3 protein: CASSLGQGLYNEQFF

D gene: TRBD2
J gene: TRBJ2-7
V gene: TRBV10-3
clone size: .
CDR3 DNA: TGTGCCATCAGTGGGACTAGCGGTCTAAGCAACGAGCAGTACTTC
CDR3 protein: CAISGTSGLSNEQYF

D gene: .
J gene: TRBJ2-5
V gene: TRBV6-5
clone size: .
CDR3 DNA: TGTGCCAGCAGAGCCGACGGGAGTCCCGGCGAGACCCAGTACTTC
CDR3 protein: CASRADGSPGETQYF

D gene: TRBD2
J gene: TRBJ2-3
V gene: TRBV2
clone size: .
CDR3 DNA: TGTGCCAGCGATCTCCCCGGGAGGGCCAAAGATACGCAGTATTTT
CDR3 protein: CASDLPGRAKDTQYF

D gene: TRBD1
J gene: TRBJ1-1
V gene: TRBV15
clone size: .
CDR3 DNA: TGTGCCACCAGCAGAGATATGGACAGGGTGAACACTGAAGCTTTCTTT
CDR3 protein: CATSRDMDRVNTEAFF

D gene: TRBD2
J gene: TRBJ2-3
V gene: TRBV7-2
clone size: .
CDR3 DNA: TGTGCCAGCAGCTTGCCGGGACTAGCAGTCACAGATACGCAGTATTTT
CDR3 protein: CASSLPGLAVTDTQYF

D gene: TRBD1
J gene: TRBJ1-1
V gene: TRBV27
clone size: .
CDR3 DNA: TGTGCCAGCAGTCTCAGGACAGGCATGGCTAATATGAACACTGAAGCTTTCTTT
CDR3 protein: CASSLRTGMANMNTEAFF

D gene: TRBD2
J gene: TRBJ2-7
V gene: TRBV27
clone size: .
CDR3 DNA: TGTGCCAGCAGAAGAACTAGCGTCCCTACCTACGAGCAGTACTTC
CDR3 protein: CASRRTSVPTYEQYF

D gene: .
J gene: TRBJ2-1
V gene: TRBV5-1
clone size: .
CDR3 DNA: TGCGCCAGCAGCTTCCGACGACAGGTGGCGGATGAGCAGTTCTTC
CDR3 protein: CASSFRRQVADEQFF

D gene: TRBD1
J gene: TRBJ2-1
V gene: TRBV27
clone size: .
CDR3 DNA: TGTGCCAGCAGGGCCGGGACAGGGGGTGGGGATGAGCAGTTCTTC
CDR3 protein: CASRAGTGGGDEQFF

D gene: .
J gene: TRBJ1-2
V gene: TRBV5-1
clone size: .
CDR3 DNA: TGCGCCAGCAGTTCCGGGACTGAGCTCTATGGCTACACCTTC
CDR3 protein: CASSSGTELYGYTF

D gene: .
J gene: TRBJ2-7
V gene: TRBV10-1
clone size: .
CDR3 DNA: TGCGCCAGCAGTATGACTACAGCGGGCGAGCAGTACTTC
CDR3 protein: CASSMTTAGEQYF

D gene: .
J gene: TRBJ2-1
V gene: TRBV5-1
clone size: .
CDR3 DNA: TGCGCCAGCAGCCGTCCGGGGAGTAGGAATGAGCAGTTCTTC
CDR3 protein: CASSRPGSRNEQFF

D gene: TRBD2
J gene: TRBJ2-2
V gene: TRBV5-1
clone size: .
CDR3 DNA: TGCGCCAGCACCATTAGCGGGACCGGGGAGCTGTTTTTT
CDR3 protein: CASTISGTGELFF

D gene: TRBD1
J gene: TRBJ2-7
V gene: TRBV7-9
clone size: few
CDR3 DNA: TGTGCCAGCAGCCCTCCGGGACAGGGGGCCTACGAGCAGTACTTC
CDR3 protein: CASSPPGQGAYEQYF

D gene: .
J gene: TRBJ1-3
V gene: TRBV12-3/TRBV12-4
clone size: .
CDR3 DNA: TGTGCCACCGAGCCTTCTGGAAACACCATATATTTT
CDR3 protein: CATEPSGNTIYF

D gene: TRBD1
J gene: TRBJ2-2
V gene: TRBV19
clone size: .
CDR3 DNA: TGTGCCAGTAACAACAGGGGGCGCACCGGGGAGCTGTTTTTT
CDR3 protein: CASNNRGRTGELFF

D gene: .
J gene: TRBJ2-1
V gene: TRBV3-1/TRBV3-2
clone size: .
CDR3 DNA: TGTGCCAGCAGGGAGGCCTCCTACAATGAGCAGTTCTTC
CDR3 protein: CASREASYNEQFF

D gene: TRBD2
J gene: TRBJ2-1
V gene: TRBV7-9
clone size: .
CDR3 DNA: TGTGCCAGCAGCTTAGGGACTAGCGCGTCCTACAATGAGCAGTTCTTC
CDR3 protein: CASSLGTSASYNEQFF

D gene: TRBD1
J gene: TRBJ1-2
V gene: TRBV19
clone size: .
CDR3 DNA: TGTGCCAGTAGTCCTGACAGGGGTGACGGCTACACCTTC
CDR3 protein: CASSPDRGDGYTF

D gene: .
J gene: TRBJ2-3
V gene: TRBV4-2
clone size: .
CDR3 DNA: TGTGCCAGCAGCCAAGAATTACGGCGGGTGCACACAGATACGCAGTATTTT
CDR3 protein: CASSQELRRVHTDTQYF

D gene: .
J gene: TRBJ1-2
V gene: TRBV28
clone size: .
CDR3 DNA: TGTGCCAGCACAACAGGGAGCTATGGCTACACCTTC
CDR3 protein: CASTTGSYGYTF

D gene: .
J gene: TRBJ2-3
V gene: TRBV2
clone size: .
CDR3 DNA: TGTGCCAGCAGGCGGGTAGTCAGTGATACGCAGTATTTT
CDR3 protein: CASRRVVSDTQYF

D gene: .
J gene: TRBJ2-7
V gene: TRBV6-5
clone size: .
CDR3 DNA: TGTGCCAGCAGTTACTCTAATTCCGAGCAGTACTTC
CDR3 protein: CASSYSNSEQYF

D gene: .
J gene: TRBJ2-3
V gene: TRBV2
clone size: few
CDR3 DNA: TGTGCCAGCAGTGAGTCGACGCAGTATTTT
CDR3 protein: CASSESTQYF